These 7 T cell receptor beta chains were all obtained from the same sample, sequenced in a study of a mutant IDH1 vaccine in newly diagnosed glioma. This sample's time point: baseline, week 1 (first vaccination visit). Stated treatment: pre-vaccination baseline after standard-of-care therapy. Some clones are missing from TCRdb's copy, which holds only in-frame ones; the method was immunoSEQ multiplex PCR. The sample lists about 15,000 clones; 85% to 90% were seen once. The sequencing here drew on PBMCs, taken from a glioma patient treated with radiotherapy, temozolomide or both. The receptors originated from a woman between 35 and 50 years old with glioma. Some clones in this sample may be carry-over from other donors' samples.

This clone appeared a single time. This sequence joins TRBV27 and TRBJ1-5, with D tentatively TRBD1 (6 bases). There are 14 residues in the CDR3. V dropped 4 bases and J dropped 1 base, with 8 bases sitting between them. Germline V gives CDR1 MNHEY, CDR2 SMNVEV (reference sequence). The CDR3 protein is CASSYGQSNQPQHF. The CDR3 nucleotides are TGTGCCAGCAGTTACGGACAGAGCAATCAGCCCCAGCATTTT.

The chain has TRBV28 and TRBJ2-1, with unresolved D. Trimming removed 6 bases from V and 0 bases from J, with 12 bases in between. Germline CDR1 and CDR2: MDHEN and SYDVKM. This CDR3 is 15 amino acids long. CDR3 DNA sequence: TGTGCCAGCAGCCAGGCGGTCAGCTCCTACAATGAGCAGTTCTTC. Translated, it gives CASSQAVSSYNEQFF.

This chain joins TRBV11-2 and TRBJ1-3, with a weak D call TRBD1 (5 bases). Trimming took 3 bases from V and 0 from J, leaving 18 bases between them. Germline assignment: CDR1 SGHAT and CDR2 FQNNGV. The length of the CDR3 is 18 residues. CDR3 in DNA: TGTGCCAGCAGCTTTGGGGATCCAGGACACAGCTCTGGAAACACCATATATTTT. Translating it yields CASSFGDPGHSSGNTIYF.

This chain connects TRBV29-1 to TRBJ1-2, with D maybe TRBD1 (5 bases). Deletions cut 4 bases from V and 5 bases from J, with 11 bases between. CDR1 is SQVTM, CDR2 ANQGSEA, per germline. The CDR3 is made up of 12 amino acids. The CDR3 sequence is CSVGAGHYGYTF. CDR3 nucleotides: TGCAGCGTTGGGGCAGGACATTATGGCTACACCTTC.

The chain carries TRBV6-6 and TRBJ1-3; no clear D. Germline V lookup: CDR1 MNHNY, CDR2 SVGAGI (reference sequence). CDR3 length: 16 residues. Trimming pared 7 bases from V and 0 bases from J, leaving 16 bases between. CDR3 bases: TGTGCCAGCACCTTCCCGGGCAGATCCTCTGGAAACACCATATATTTT. Translation: CASTFPGRSSGNTIYF.

This chain connects TRBV27 to TRBJ2-2; D might be TRBD1 (5 bases). Trimming removed 7 bases at V and 5 bases at J, with 11 bases between. From germline, CDR1 is MNHEY and CDR2 SMNVEV (reference sequence). The CDR3 is made up of 13 amino acids. CDR3 sequence (DNA): TGTGCCAGCAAGGGGTACGGGACCGGGGAGCTGTTTTTT. Its translation: CASKGYGTGELFF.

This chain connects TRBV30 to TRBJ1-6; D is unresolved. V lost 4 bases and J 8 bases, leaving 15 bases between the germline ends. The germline CDR1 and CDR2 sequences are GTSNPN and SVGIG (reference sequence). The CDR3 is made up of 14 amino acids. The CDR3 bases are TGTGCCTGGACTTTCGAAACCAGTCATTCACCCCTCCACTTT. Its protein product is CAWTFETSHSPLHF.